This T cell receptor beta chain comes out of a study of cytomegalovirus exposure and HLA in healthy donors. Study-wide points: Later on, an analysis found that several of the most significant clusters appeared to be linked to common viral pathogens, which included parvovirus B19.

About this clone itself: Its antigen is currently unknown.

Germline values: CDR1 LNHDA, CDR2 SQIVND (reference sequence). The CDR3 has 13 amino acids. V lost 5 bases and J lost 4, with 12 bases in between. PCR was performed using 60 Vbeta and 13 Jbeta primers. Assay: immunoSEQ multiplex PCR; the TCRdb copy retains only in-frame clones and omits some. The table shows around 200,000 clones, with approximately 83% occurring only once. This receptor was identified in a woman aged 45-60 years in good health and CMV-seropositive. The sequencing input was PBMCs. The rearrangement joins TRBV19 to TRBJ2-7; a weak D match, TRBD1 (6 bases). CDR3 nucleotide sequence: TGTGCCAGTAGTTCAGGGGTTCCGTACGAGCAGTACTTC. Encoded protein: CASSSGVPYEQYF.